This TCR beta chain was found in a study of cytotoxic CD8 clonotypes in ibrutinib-treated CLL. Measured with immunoSEQ multiplex PCR; TCRdb has only the in-frame clones, and not every one. The sample lists about 39,000 clones, about 70% occurring once. The germline gives CDR1 SGHVS, CDR2 FNYEAQ. Trimming stripped 5 bases from V and 1 base from J, with 8 bases between. This CDR3 has 14 residues. As to this clone: Antigen unknown.

Study conclusions and caveats: Patients with sustained remission and those progressing were sampled at differing times. Measured clonality at baseline was greater than in age-matched healthy donors and tracked with circulating CD8+ T-cell counts.

The TCR was taken from a human donor with chronic lymphocytic leukemia. The specimen comprised PBMCs, sampled at disease progression, from a patient treated with ibrutinib. The chain has TRBV7-6 and TRBJ2-2; perhaps TRBD1 as D (7 bases). The CDR3 sequence: CASSQGGNTGELFF. The CDR3 coding sequence is TGTGCCAGCAGCCAGGGGGGGAACACCGGGGAGCTGTTTTTT.